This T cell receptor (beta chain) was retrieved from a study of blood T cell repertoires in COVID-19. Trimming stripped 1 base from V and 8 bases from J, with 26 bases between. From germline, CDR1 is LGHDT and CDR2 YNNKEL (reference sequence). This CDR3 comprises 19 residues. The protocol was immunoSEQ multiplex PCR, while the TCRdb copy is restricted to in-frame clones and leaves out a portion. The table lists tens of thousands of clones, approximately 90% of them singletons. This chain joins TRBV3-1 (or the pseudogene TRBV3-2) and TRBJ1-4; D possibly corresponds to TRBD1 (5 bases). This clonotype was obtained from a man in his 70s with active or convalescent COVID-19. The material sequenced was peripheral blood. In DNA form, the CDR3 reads TGTGCCAGCAGCCAAGTGGGGCGAACCGGGGCTTGGGGGGTAGAAAAACTGTTTTTT. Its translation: CASSQVGRTGAWGVEKLFF.